These T cell receptor beta chains were read from a single sample in a study of T-cell memory formation after mild COVID-19. From the 5' RACE reads, TCRdb called clonotypes with MiXCR, one entry per CDR3 protein. The data show 200,000 to 250,000 distinct CDR3 sequences, roughly 17% seen once. The sequenced sample was PBMCs or a T cell subset sorted from them (not recorded which). The receptor set was obtained from a man younger than 35 who had mild COVID-19 (a few samples of this study predate the infection). Cell type and time point are not known. Each CDR3 is given with its conserved first and last residue. D genes are given only for firm matches. The listing skips clone size in some rows; elsewhere it reads once, few, many or a size class.

TRBJ2-1 | TRBD1 | . | TRBV6-6 | TGTGCCAGCAGTTACGCGCCCCGGGACAGGGTAAATGAGCAGTTCTTC | CASSYAPRDRVNEQFF
TRBJ1-2 | . | once | TRBV4-3 | TGCGCCAGCAGCCAAGACCAGTCTAACAGGGCGGGCTACACCTTC | CASSQDQSNRAGYTF
TRBJ1-4 | . | few | TRBV5-1 | TGCGCCAGCAGCTTGGCCGGGGTACGGGAAAAACTGTTTTTT | CASSLAGVREKLFF
TRBJ1-4 | TRBD1 | . | TRBV20-1 | TGCAGTGCTAGTACAGGGGGAGTTAATGAAAAACTGTTTTTT | CSASTGGVNEKLFF
TRBJ1-4 | . | few | TRBV20-1 | TGCAGTGCTAGAGCACAGCCAACTAATGAAAAACTGTTTTTT | CSARAQPTNEKLFF
TRBJ1-5 | . | few | TRBV6-2/TRBV6-3 | TGTGCCAGCAGTTACGGGGCACAGCCCCAGCATTTT | CASSYGAQPQHF
TRBJ1-5 | . | few | TRBV24-1 | TGTGCCACCAGTGTAAGTGAGTGGCAGCCCCAGCATTTT | CATSVSEWQPQHF
TRBJ1-4 | . | many | TRBV12-3/TRBV12-4 | TGTGCCAGCAGTTCCCGGGCAACTAATGAAAAACTGTTTTTT | CASSSRATNEKLFF
TRBJ1-2 | . | many | TRBV5-1 | TGCGCCAGCAGTCTAACGGAAGCTAACTATGGCTACACCTTC | CASSLTEANYGYTF
TRBJ1-5 | . | few | TRBV28 | TGTGCCAGCAGACCCATTTATAGCAATCAGCCCCAGCATTTT | CASRPIYSNQPQHF
TRBJ1-1 | TRBD1 | . | TRBV5-6 | TGTGCCAGCAGCTATAGAGACAGGGTTACTGAAGCTTTCTTT | CASSYRDRVTEAFF
TRBJ1-2 | . | . | TRBV5-1 | TGCGCCAGCAGCTTGGCCGGGATTAGTATCGGGTCCTATGGCTACACCTTC | CASSLAGISIGSYGYTF
TRBJ2-1 | TRBD2 | . | TRBV18 | TGTGCCAGCTCACCCTGGACTAGCGGGGGGGCTGGAAATGAGCAGTTCTTC | CASSPWTSGGAGNEQFF
TRBJ1-5 | . | few | TRBV27 | TGTGCCAGCAGTTGGAATAGCAATCAGCCCCAGCATTTT | CASSWNSNQPQHF
TRBJ2-7 | . | . | TRBV7-2 | TGTGCCAGCAGCTTAGCGGGCGGAAGGGCTTCCTACGAGCAGTACTTC | CASSLAGGRASYEQYF
TRBJ1-2 | . | many | TRBV12-3/TRBV12-4 | TGTGCCAGCAGTTTGGGCTATGGCTACACCTTC | CASSLGYGYTF
TRBJ1-1 | TRBD1 | . | TRBV5-1 | TGCGCCAGCAGATTAACAGGGGGGAACACTGAAGCTTTCTTT | CASRLTGGNTEAFF
TRBJ2-5 | . | . | TRBV10-3 | TGTGCCATCAGTCGAGAATGGGAGACCCAGTACTTC | CAISREWETQYF
TRBJ1-4 | TRBD1 | few | TRBV7-9 | TGTGCCAGCAGCATGATTCAGACAGGGCCGAATGAAAAACTGTTTTTT | CASSMIQTGPNEKLFF
TRBJ2-2 | . | few | TRBV12-3/TRBV12-4 | TGTGCCAGCAGTTTATTTCAAATAGACATCACCGGGGAGCTGTTTTTT | CASSLFQIDITGELFF
TRBJ1-5 | . | . | TRBV12-3/TRBV12-4 | TGTGCCAGCAGTTTTCGGGTCTCGGCCGAACGTAGTCAGCCCCAGCATTTT | CASSFRVSAERSQPQHF
TRBJ1-5 | TRBD1 | few | TRBV14 | TGTGCCAGCAGCCCCGAGGACAGGAATAATCAGCCCCAGCATTTT | CASSPEDRNNQPQHF
TRBJ2-5 | TRBD1 | . | TRBV5-1 | TGCGCCAGCAGCCGGGACAGGGGATATGAAGAGACCCAGTACTTC | CASSRDRGYEETQYF
TRBJ1-6 | TRBD1 | few | TRBV20-1 | TGCAGTGCCCGTCAAACAGGGGGCAGATCACCCCTCCACTTT | CSARQTGGRSPLHF
TRBJ2-2 | . | . | TRBV7-3 | TGTGCCAGCAGCTTATCCCTTGAGGTTACCGGGGAGCTGTTTTTT | CASSLSLEVTGELFF
TRBJ2-5 | . | few | TRBV5-1 | TGCGCCAGCAGCTTGGATTTGGGGCCAGAGACCCAGTACTTC | CASSLDLGPETQYF
TRBJ2-2 | TRBD2 | . | TRBV2 | TGTGCCAGCACTATTGGGGGGGTAAACACCGGGGAGCTGTTTTTT | CASTIGGVNTGELFF
TRBJ2-5 | . | . | TRBV11-2 | TGTGCCAGCAGCGGAGGGACAGCCCAAGAGACCCAGTACTTC | CASSGGTAQETQYF
TRBJ2-1 | . | few | TRBV7-2 | TGTGCCAGCAGCTACGCCGGGACGAATGCCGGGGAGCAGTTCTTC | CASSYAGTNAGEQFF
TRBJ1-3 | . | . | TRBV30 | TGTGCCTGGAGTGTACGTGGGATCTCTGGAAACACCATATATTTT | CAWSVRGISGNTIYF
TRBJ2-1 | TRBD2 | few | TRBV7-2 | TGTGCCAGCAGCCCTATGTGGCTAGCGGGGGGGAATGAGCAGTTCTTC | CASSPMWLAGGNEQFF
TRBJ2-7 | . | . | TRBV5-1 | TGCGCCAGCAGCTTGGAATCTCAAGCGATGGAGCAGTACTTC | CASSLESQAMEQYF
TRBJ2-7 | . | many | TRBV5-6 | TGTGCCAGCAGCGGGACTTCCTACGAGCAGTACTTC | CASSGTSYEQYF
TRBJ1-1 | . | . | TRBV6-2/TRBV6-3 | TGTGCCAGCAGACCGTTAAACGGGGCCACTGAAGCTTTCTTT | CASRPLNGATEAFF
TRBJ2-5 | . | . | TRBV5-1 | TGCGCCAGCAGCTCAGAGGGCGACCAAGAGACCCAGTACTTC | CASSSEGDQETQYF
TRBJ2-7 | . | many | TRBV7-9 | TGTGCCAGCAAAGGTCTGAAGGGGGACTCCTACGAGCAGTACTTC | CASKGLKGDSYEQYF
TRBJ1-2 | . | many | TRBV6-5 | TGTGCCAGCAGGGATGGAGGGGGTGGAGGCTATGGCTACACCTTC | CASRDGGGGGYGYTF
TRBJ1-2 | TRBD1 | few | TRBV11-2 | TGTGCCAGCAGCTGGGGACAGGGTGATGGCTACACCTTC | CASSWGQGDGYTF
TRBJ2-5 | . | . | TRBV9 | TGTGCCAGCAGCCCCGGGACTTACGTAGAGACCCAGTACTTC | CASSPGTYVETQYF
TRBJ1-1 | TRBD1 | . | TRBV30 | TGTGCCCGAGGTGGTCTGATGGACAGGGGCCGGACTGAAGCTTTCTTT | CARGGLMDRGRTEAFF
TRBJ2-5 | . | once | TRBV28 | TGTGCCAGCAGTCTCTGGGGATTGGGAGAGACCCAGTACTTC | CASSLWGLGETQYF
TRBJ2-3 | . | . | TRBV5-1 | TGCGCCAGCAGCTTGGTGGGCGTGTCAACAGATACGCAGTATTTT | CASSLVGVSTDTQYF
TRBJ2-5 | . | . | TRBV20-1 | TGCAGTGCTAGTGGGGGCCACAGGGTTGGCGAGACCCAGTACTTC | CSASGGHRVGETQYF